The source of this T cell receptor (beta chain) is a study of cytomegalovirus exposure and HLA in healthy donors. About this clone: No antigen is known for it.

Using immunoSEQ multiplex PCR, the repertoire was profiled, and TCRdb retains in-frame clones only, with some absent. The table records some 220,000 clones, about nine tenths of them present only once. Broader study findings: There were some public TCRs occurring in many donors, but most TCR sequences were rare.

CDR3 size: 15 residues. The V gene's germline CDR1 is SGHVS and CDR2 FQNEAQ. Trimming took 4 bases from V and 2 from J, leaving 13 bases between them. Donors came from a validation cohort of over a hundred subjects, distinct from the first 666-subject cohort. V gene TRBV7-8 combines with J gene TRBJ2-3; D might be TRBD2 (6 bases). The source material was PBMCs. The receptor was isolated from a woman between 18 and 30 years old in good health and CMV-seronegative. The CDR3 is CASSSRAGVTDTQYF. In DNA form, the CDR3 reads TGTGCCAGCAGCTCTAGAGCGGGTGTCACAGATACGCAGTATTTT.